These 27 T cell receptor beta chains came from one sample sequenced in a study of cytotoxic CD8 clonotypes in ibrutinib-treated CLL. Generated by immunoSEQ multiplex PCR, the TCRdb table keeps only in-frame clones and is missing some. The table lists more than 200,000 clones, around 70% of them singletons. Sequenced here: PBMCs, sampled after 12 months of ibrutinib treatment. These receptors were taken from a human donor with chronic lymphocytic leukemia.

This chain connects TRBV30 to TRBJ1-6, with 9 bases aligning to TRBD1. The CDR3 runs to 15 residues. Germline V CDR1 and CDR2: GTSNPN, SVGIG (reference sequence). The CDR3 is CAAGGDRAPNSPLHF. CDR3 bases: TGTGCGGCGGGGGGGGACAGGGCCCCTAATTCACCCCTCCACTTT.

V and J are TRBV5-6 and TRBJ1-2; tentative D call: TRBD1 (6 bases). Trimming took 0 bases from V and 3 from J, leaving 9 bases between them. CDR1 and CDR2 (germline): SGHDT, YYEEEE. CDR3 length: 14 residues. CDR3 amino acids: CASSLVEGDYGYTF. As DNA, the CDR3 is TGTGCCAGCAGCTTGGTAGAGGGGGACTATGGCTACACCTTC.

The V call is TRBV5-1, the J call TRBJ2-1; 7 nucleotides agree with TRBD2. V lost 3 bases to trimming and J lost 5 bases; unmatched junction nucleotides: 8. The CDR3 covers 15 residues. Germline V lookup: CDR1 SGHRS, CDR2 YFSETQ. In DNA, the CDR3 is TGCGCCAGCAGCTCCCCCAGCGGGGATGACAATGAGCAGTTCTTC. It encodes CASSSPSGDDNEQFF.

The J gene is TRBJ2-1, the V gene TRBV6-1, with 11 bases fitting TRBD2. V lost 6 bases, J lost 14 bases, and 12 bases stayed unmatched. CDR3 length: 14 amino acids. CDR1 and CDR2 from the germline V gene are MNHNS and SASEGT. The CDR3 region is CASRLLAGASFEFF. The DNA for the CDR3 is TGTGCCAGCAGGCTACTAGCGGGGGCCTCCTTCGAGTTCTTC.

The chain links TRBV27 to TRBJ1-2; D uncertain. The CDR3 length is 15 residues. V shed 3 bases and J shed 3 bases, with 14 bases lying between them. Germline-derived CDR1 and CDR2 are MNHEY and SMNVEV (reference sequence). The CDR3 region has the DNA TGTGCCAGCAGTTTGGACTCCTCGCACCACTATGGCTACACCTTC. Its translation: CASSLDSSHHYGYTF.

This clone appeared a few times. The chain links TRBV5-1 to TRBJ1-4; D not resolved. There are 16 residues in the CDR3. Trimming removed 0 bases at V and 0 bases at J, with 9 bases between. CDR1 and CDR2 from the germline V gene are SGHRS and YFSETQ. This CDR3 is CASSLGHHATNEKLFF. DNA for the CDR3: TGCGCCAGCAGCTTGGGCCACCATGCAACTAATGAAAAACTGTTTTTT. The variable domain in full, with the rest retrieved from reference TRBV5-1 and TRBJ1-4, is KAGVTQTPRYLIKTRGQQVTLSCSPISGHRSVSWYQQTPGQGLQFLFEYFSETQRNKGNFPGRFSGRQFSNSRSEMNVSTLELGDSALYLCASSLGHHATNEKLFFGSGTQLSVL.

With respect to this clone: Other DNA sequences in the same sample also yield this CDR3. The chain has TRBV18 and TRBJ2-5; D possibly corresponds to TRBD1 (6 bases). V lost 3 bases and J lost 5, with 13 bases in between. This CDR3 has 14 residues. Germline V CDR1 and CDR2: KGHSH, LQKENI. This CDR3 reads CASSPGATGETQYF. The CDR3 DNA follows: TGTGCCAGCTCACCGGGGGCCACCGGGGAGACCCAGTACTTC.

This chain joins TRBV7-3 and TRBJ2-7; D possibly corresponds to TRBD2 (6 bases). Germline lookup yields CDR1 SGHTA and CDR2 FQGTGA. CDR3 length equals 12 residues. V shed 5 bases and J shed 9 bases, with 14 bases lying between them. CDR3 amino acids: CASSIGTGGQYF. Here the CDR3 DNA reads TGTGCCAGCAGCATCGGGACCGGGGGGCAGTACTTC.

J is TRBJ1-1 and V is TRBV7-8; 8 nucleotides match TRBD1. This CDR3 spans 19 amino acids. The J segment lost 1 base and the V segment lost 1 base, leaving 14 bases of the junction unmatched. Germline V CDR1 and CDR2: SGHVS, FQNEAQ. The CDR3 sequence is CASSLVIGQGPGSNTEAFF. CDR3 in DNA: TGTGCCAGCAGCTTAGTGATAGGACAGGGACCGGGCTCGAACACTGAAGCTTTCTTT.

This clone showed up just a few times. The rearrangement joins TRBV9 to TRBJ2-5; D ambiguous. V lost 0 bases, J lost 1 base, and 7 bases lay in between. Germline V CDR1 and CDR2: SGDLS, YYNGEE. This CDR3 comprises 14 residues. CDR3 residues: CASSVEWGQETQYF. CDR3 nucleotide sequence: TGTGCCAGCAGCGTAGAGTGGGGCCAAGAGACCCAGTACTTC.

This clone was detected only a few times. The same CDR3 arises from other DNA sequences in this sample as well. Here the CDR3 reads CASSLGTGVGQPQHF. As DNA, the CDR3 is TGCGCCAGCAGCCTCGGGACAGGGGTAGGCCAGCCCCAGCATTTT. The chain uses TRBV5-1 and TRBJ1-5; 10 bases are shared with TRBD1. Germline-derived CDR1 and CDR2 are SGHRS and YFSETQ. V was clipped by 4 bases and J by 7 bases; unmatched bases: 8. CDR3 length: 15 residues. Complete variable domain (other parts from reference TRBV5-1 and TRBJ1-5): KAGVTQTPRYLIKTRGQQVTLSCSPISGHRSVSWYQQTPGQGLQFLFEYFSETQRNKGNFPGRFSGRQFSNSRSEMNVSTLELGDSALYLCASSLGTGVGQPQHFGDGTRLSIL.

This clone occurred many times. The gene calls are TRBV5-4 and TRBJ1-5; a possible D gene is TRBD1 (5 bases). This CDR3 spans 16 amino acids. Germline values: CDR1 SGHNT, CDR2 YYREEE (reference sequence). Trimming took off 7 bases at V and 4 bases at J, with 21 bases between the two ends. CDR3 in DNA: TGTGCCAGCCTTCGCCCTGGGACCGAGGGGAATCAGCCCCAGCATTTT. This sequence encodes CASLRPGTEGNQPQHF.

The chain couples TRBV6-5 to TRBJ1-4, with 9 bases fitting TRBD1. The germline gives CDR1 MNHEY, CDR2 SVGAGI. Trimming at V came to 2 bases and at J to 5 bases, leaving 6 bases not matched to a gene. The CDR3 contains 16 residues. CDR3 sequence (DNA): TGTGCCAGCAGTTACCGGACAGGGGTGGGGAATGAAAAACTGTTTTTT. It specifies CASSYRTGVGNEKLFF.

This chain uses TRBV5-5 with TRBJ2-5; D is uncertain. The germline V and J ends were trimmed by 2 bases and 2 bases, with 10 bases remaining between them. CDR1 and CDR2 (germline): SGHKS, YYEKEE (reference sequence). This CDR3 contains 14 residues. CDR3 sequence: CASSFRLSQETQYF. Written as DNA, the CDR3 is TGTGCCAGCAGCTTTCGTCTATCACAAGAGACCCAGTACTTC.

This chain's CDR3 is CASSPLSGTSGRIHEQYF. CDR3 DNA: TGTGCCAGCAGCCCCCTTTCCGGGACTAGCGGGAGAATCCACGAGCAGTACTTC. This chain connects TRBV7-9 to TRBJ2-7; 14 nucleotides line up with TRBD2. CDR3 size: 18 residues. Trimming took 5 bases from V and 5 from J; bases not matched to a gene: 14. Germline CDR1 SEHNR, CDR2 FQNEAQ (reference sequence).

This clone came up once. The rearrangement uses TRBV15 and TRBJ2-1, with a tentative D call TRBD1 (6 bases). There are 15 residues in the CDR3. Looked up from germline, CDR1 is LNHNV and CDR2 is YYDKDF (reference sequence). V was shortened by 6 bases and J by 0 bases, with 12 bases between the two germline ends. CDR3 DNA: TGTGCCACCAGACATGAGGGGGACTCCTACAATGAGCAGTTCTTC. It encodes CATRHEGDSYNEQFF. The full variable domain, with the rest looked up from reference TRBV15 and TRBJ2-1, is DAMVIQNPRYQVTQFGKPVTLSCSQTLNHNVMYWYQQKSSQAPKLLFHYYDKDFNNEADTPDNFQSRRPNTSFCFLDIRSPGLGDTAMYLCATRHEGDSYNEQFFGPGTRLTVL.

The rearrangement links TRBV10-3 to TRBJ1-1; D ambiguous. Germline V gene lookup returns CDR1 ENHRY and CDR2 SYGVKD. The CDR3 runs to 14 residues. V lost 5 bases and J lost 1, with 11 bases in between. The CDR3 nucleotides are TGTGCCATCAGTCCTCTAGGTGGGAACACTGAAGCTTTCTTT. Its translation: CAISPLGGNTEAFF.

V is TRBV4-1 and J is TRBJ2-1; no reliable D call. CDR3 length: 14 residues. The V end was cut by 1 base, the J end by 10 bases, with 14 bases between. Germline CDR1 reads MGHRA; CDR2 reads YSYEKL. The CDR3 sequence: CASSQGSWAEEQFF. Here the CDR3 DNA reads TGCGCCAGCAGCCAAGGCAGCTGGGCGGAGGAGCAGTTCTTC.

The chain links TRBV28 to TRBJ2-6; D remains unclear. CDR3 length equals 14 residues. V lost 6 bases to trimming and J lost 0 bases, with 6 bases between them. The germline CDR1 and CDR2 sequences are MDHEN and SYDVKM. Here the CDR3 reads CASRPGSGANVLTF. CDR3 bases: TGTGCCAGCAGGCCAGGCTCTGGGGCCAACGTCCTGACTTTC.

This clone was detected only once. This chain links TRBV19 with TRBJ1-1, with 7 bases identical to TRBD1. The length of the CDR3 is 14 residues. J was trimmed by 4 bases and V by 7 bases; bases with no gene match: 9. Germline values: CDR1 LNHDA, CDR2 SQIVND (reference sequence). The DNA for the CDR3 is TGTGCCAGTACCGTACAGGGGTTGGGCACTGAAGCTTTCTTT. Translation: CASTVQGLGTEAFF.

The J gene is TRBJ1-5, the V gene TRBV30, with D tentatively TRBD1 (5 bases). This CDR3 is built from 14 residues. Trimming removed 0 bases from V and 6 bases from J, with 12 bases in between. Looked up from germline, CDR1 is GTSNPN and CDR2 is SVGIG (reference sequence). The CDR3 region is CAWSVGGVGQPQHF. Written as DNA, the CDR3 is TGTGCCTGGAGTGTTGGGGGAGTAGGTCAGCCCCAGCATTTT. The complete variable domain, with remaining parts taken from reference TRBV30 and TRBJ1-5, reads SQTIHQWPATLVQPVGSPLSLECTVEGTSNPNLYWYRQAAGRGLQLLFYSVGIGQISSEVPQNLSASRPQDRQFILSSKKLLLSDSGFYLCAWSVGGVGQPQHFGDGTRLSIL.

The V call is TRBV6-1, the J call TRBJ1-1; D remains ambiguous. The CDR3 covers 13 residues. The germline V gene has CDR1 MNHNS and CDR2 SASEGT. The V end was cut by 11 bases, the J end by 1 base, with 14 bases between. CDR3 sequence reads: CAVTFSENTEAFF. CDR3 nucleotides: TGTGCCGTCACGTTCAGCGAGAACACTGAAGCTTTCTTT.

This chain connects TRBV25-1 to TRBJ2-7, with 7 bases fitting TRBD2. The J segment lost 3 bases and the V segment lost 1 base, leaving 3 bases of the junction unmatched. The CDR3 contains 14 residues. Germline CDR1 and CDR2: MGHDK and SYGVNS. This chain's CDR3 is CASSELGGNYEQYF. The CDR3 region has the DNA TGTGCCAGCAGTGAATTGGGAGGGAACTACGAGCAGTACTTC.

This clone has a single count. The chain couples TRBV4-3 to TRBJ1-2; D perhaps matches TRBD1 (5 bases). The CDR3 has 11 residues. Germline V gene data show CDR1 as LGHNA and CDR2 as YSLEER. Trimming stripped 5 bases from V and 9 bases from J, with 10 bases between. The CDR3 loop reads CASSWGVSYTF. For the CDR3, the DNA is TGCGCCAGCAGCTGGGGGGTTAGCTACACCTTC.

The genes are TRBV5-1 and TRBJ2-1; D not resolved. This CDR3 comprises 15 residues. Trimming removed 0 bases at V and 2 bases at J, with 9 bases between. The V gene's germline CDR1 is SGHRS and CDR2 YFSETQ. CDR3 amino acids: CASSLDTTAYNEQFF. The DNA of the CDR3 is TGCGCCAGCAGCTTGGATACGACGGCCTACAATGAGCAGTTCTTC.

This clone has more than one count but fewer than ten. The CDR3 coding sequence is TGCGCCAGCAGCCAAGGATCACTAGCGGACAATGAGCAGTTCTTC. This translates into CASSQGSLADNEQFF. V gene TRBV4-3 combines with J gene TRBJ2-1, with 8 nucleotides matching TRBD2. The CDR3 runs 15 residues. The V segment lost 1 base and the J segment 5 bases; nucleotides outside the gene matches: 4. The germline gives CDR1 LGHNA, CDR2 YSLEER.

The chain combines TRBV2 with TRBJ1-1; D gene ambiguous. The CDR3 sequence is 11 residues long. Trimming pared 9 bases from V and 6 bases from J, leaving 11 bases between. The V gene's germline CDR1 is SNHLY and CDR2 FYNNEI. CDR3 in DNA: TGTGCCAGTCCCCGCGGGGCTGAAGCTTTCTTT. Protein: CASPRGAEAFF.